This T cell receptor (beta chain) was sequenced in a study of cytomegalovirus exposure and HLA in healthy donors. Study conclusions and caveats: The majority of TCR sequences were rare, yet some public TCRs appeared in many donors. Exclusion as indistinguishable affected some V segments, including TRBV6-2 and TRBV6-3.

In regard to this clone: No antigen is known for it. The junction departs from the called germline gene at one end, perhaps through a read error.

The CDR3 consists of 13 residues. Germline V gene lookup returns CDR1 SSHAT and CDR2 FNYEAQ (reference sequence). The PCR used 60 Vbeta and 13 Jbeta primers. TCRdb's table, derived via immunoSEQ multiplex PCR, lists solely in-frame clones and lacks some. This repertoire includes 100,000 to 150,000 clones. The sequence was collected from a woman in her thirties or forties in good health and CMV-seronegative. Source material: PBMCs. This sequence joins TRBV7-7 and TRBJ2-5, with D possibly TRBD1 on 5 matching bases. The CDR3 reads CASSLGQGETQYF. DNA for the CDR3: TGTGCTAGCAGCTTAGGGCAGGGAGAGACCCAGTACTTC.